Shown below are 21 T cell receptor beta chains from a single sample sequenced in a study of blood T cells in healthy people across ages (dated by TCRdb to the mid-2010s). The library was made by 5' RACE. Instrument on record: Illumina HiSeq 2500. A second about 7 to 11 cycle PCR used a sample-barcoded 5' primer and a J-beta primer mix. TCRdb reprocessing: public reads trimmed at Q25 with fastp, clones called with MiXCR, in-frame beta chains kept. Entries that share a CDR3 protein sequence are merged under the most common genes and DNA. The sample table records more than 800,000 distinct CDR3 sequences; more than 25% of these occur just once. Of the sample, 17% falls within the top ten clones. The sequencing sample was made of blood. The source is a woman of 80 years or more in good health.

This clonotype has ten or more counts. This chain uses TRBV3-1 with TRBJ1-5, with D perhaps TRBD1 (6 bases). From germline, CDR1 is LGHDT and CDR2 YNNKEL (reference sequence). This CDR3 has 14 amino acids. V dropped 5 bases and J dropped 9 bases, with 17 bases sitting between them. CDR3 loop: CASSWGGAGRPQHF. The CDR3, as DNA: TGTGCCAGCAGCTGGGGGGGGGCCGGCAGGCCCCAGCATTTT.

A word on this clonotype: This sequence may be a read error, since a much larger clone differs from it by one base. The V and J genes are TRBV20-1 and TRBJ2-1; 8 nucleotides agree with TRBD2. CDR1 is DFQATT, CDR2 SNEGSKA, per germline (reference sequence). CDR3 size: 16 residues. After removal of 0 bases from V and 13 bases from J, the junction contained 17 bases not matched to a gene. The CDR3 bases are TGCAGTGCTAGAGATCCCCAGCGGGGGTATCAAGAGACCCAGTTCTTC. Its protein is CSARDPQRGYQETQFF.

This clonotype was counted many times. Since a much larger clone is just one base distant, this may be a read error. The chain recombines TRBV7-2 with TRBJ2-7; TRBD2 matches 10 bases. V was pared by 5 bases and J by 7 bases, with 8 bases of the junction left unmatched. The CDR3 covers 14 residues. Germline V lookup: CDR1 SGHTA, CDR2 FQGNSA. The CDR3 DNA reads TGTGCCAGCAGCACGGGACTAGCGTTCAATGAGCAGTACTTC. Translation gives CASSTGLAFNEQYF.

This clonotype was recorded a few times. Relative to the germline gene, one junction end is altered; a read error may explain this. The chain links TRBV10-2 to TRBJ2-7; 7 bases map to TRBD1. In germline, CDR1 is WSHSY, CDR2 SAAADI. This CDR3 contains 13 residues. The CDR3 region is CASSDDRVYGQYF. The CDR3 coding sequence is TGCGCCAGCAGTGACGACAGGGTTTACGGGCAGTACTTC.

This clonotype was counted at least ten times. V gene TRBV7-2 combines with J gene TRBJ2-1; 9 nucleotides align to TRBD2. The junction had 8 bases not matched to a gene; V was cut back by 0 bases and J by 8 bases. This CDR3 spans 16 amino acids. CDR1 and CDR2 (germline): SGHTA, FQGNSA. CDR3 sequence (DNA): TGTGCCAGCAGCTTAGCAGTTGGCGGGGGGGGCGATGAGCAGTTCTTC. It codes for CASSLAVGGGGDEQFF.

Regarding this clonotype: Just one base apart from a much larger clone, this may be a read error. The chain combines TRBV19 with TRBJ2-1; D remains unclear. CDR1 is LNHDA, CDR2 SQIVND, per germline (reference sequence). The CDR3 extends over 14 amino acids. CDR3 in amino acids: CASRDLSSHNEQFF. The CDR3 bases are TGTGCCAGTAGAGATCTCAGCTCCCACAATGAGCAGTTCTTC. Full variable domain (rest looked up from reference TRBV19 and TRBJ2-1): DGGITQSPKYLFRKEGQNVTLSCEQNLNHDAMYWYRQDPGQGLRLIYYSQIVNDFQKGDIAEGYSVSREKKESFPLTVTSAQKNPTAFYLCASRDLSSHNEQFFGPGTRLTVL.

The genes are TRBV7-9 and TRBJ1-6, with TRBD1 matching 8 bases. The length of the CDR3 is 16 residues. V gave up 5 bases and J gave up 13 bases; unmatched junction bases: 16. Germline lookup yields CDR1 SEHNR and CDR2 FQNEAQ (reference sequence). DNA for the CDR3: TGTGCCAGCAGCGCGCCGATTGGACAGGGAGGAGGGCCCCTCCACTTT. Its protein is CASSAPIGQGGGPLHF.

This clonotype was counted between two and nine times. This sequence joins TRBV20-1 and TRBJ2-5, with a weak D call TRBD2 (6 bases). From germline, CDR1 is DFQATT and CDR2 SNEGSKA (reference sequence). The V end lost 3 bases, the J end lost 2 bases, and 13 bases lay between the germline ends. There are 14 residues in the CDR3. The CDR3 region is CSASILAFQETQYF. CDR3 sequence (DNA): TGCAGTGCTAGTATCCTAGCGTTTCAAGAGACCCAGTACTTC.

This clonotype was observed at least ten times. This rearrangement joins TRBV5-1 to TRBJ2-1, with D perhaps matching TRBD1 or TRBD2 (5 bases each). Trimming took off 4 bases at V and 8 bases at J, with 19 bases between the two ends. CDR3 length: 15 residues. Germline CDR1 and CDR2: SGHRS and YFSETQ. Here the CDR3 reads CASSILQGRTDEQFF. The CDR3 DNA follows: TGCGCCAGCAGCATACTCCAGGGTCGGACTGATGAGCAGTTCTTC.

About this clonotype itself: A single base separates this from a much larger clone, so it may be a read error. The V and J genes are TRBV25-1 and TRBJ2-7; 9 nucleotides line up with TRBD1. Trimming at V came to 6 bases and at J to 7 bases, leaving 10 bases not matched to a gene. In germline, CDR1 is MGHDK, CDR2 SYGVNS. The CDR3 extends over 14 amino acids. CDR3 amino acids: CASRQTGGNNEQYF. In DNA form, the CDR3 reads TGTGCCAGCAGGCAGACAGGGGGAAACAATGAGCAGTACTTC.

This clonotype came up a few times. CDR3 in DNA: TGCAGTGCTCCCCGCTGGACGGAGTCCTACGAGCAGTACTTC. It specifies CSAPRWTESYEQYF. The V gene is TRBV20-1, the J gene TRBJ2-7, with unresolved D. V was trimmed by 5 bases and J by 1 base, leaving 15 bases between them. CDR1 is DFQATT and CDR2 is SNEGSKA in the germline V gene (reference sequence). The CDR3 runs 14 residues.

At least ten counts were recorded for this clonotype. The V call is TRBV3-1, the J call TRBJ1-1, with D perhaps matching TRBD1 (5 bases). CDR3 length equals 13 residues. Trimming took 1 base from V and 5 from J, leaving 8 bases between them. The germline V gene encodes CDR1 LGHDT and CDR2 YNNKEL (reference sequence). In DNA form, the CDR3 reads TGTGCCAGCAGCCAAGTGGAGGGGACTGAAGCTTTCTTT. It encodes CASSQVEGTEAFF.

The V and J genes are TRBV7-8 and TRBJ2-1; TRBD1 matches at 8 bases. The J call is uncertain, as TRBJ2-7 better fits the DNA end. The germline gives CDR1 SGHVS, CDR2 FQNEAQ. The CDR3 extends over 15 amino acids. The CDR3 DNA is TGTGCCAGCAGCTCCGACAGGGGATCCTACAATGAGCAGTACTTC. Its protein is CASSSDRGSYNEQYF.

This clonotype was observed at least ten times. The chain is built from TRBV6-5 and TRBJ2-1; 7 nucleotides agree with TRBD2. In germline, CDR1 is MNHEY, CDR2 SVGAGI. This CDR3 is 15 amino acids long. The ends lost 6 bases at V and 6 bases at J; junction bases unmatched: 11. DNA for the CDR3: TGTGCCAGCAGGCCAGGGACTACCCCTCTCAATGAGCAGTTCTTC. This translates into CASRPGTTPLNEQFF.

This clonotype was observed many times. V is TRBV2 and J is TRBJ2-3, with 9 bases that match TRBD2. V lost 3 bases, J lost 4 bases, and 5 bases stayed unmatched. The CDR3 is 15 amino acids. CDR1 is SNHLY and CDR2 is FYNNEI in the germline V gene. The CDR3 spells CASSEEGLASDTQYF. The CDR3 DNA reads as TGTGCCAGCAGTGAGGAAGGACTAGCGTCAGATACGCAGTATTTT.

This clonotype appeared many times. The chain links TRBV5-1 to TRBJ2-5; 8 bases are a match to TRBD1. After removal of 0 bases from V and 4 bases from J, the junction contained 5 bases not matched to a gene. Per the germline V gene, CDR1 is SGHRS and CDR2 is YFSETQ. This CDR3 is built from 15 residues. CDR3 sequence (DNA): TGCGCCAGCAGCTTGGCCCAGGGGGCAAGAGAGACCCAGTACTTC. Translating gives CASSLAQGARETQYF.

This clonotype was seen many times. The chain combines TRBV11-2 with TRBJ2-7, with D uncertain. Germline CDR1 and CDR2: SGHAT and FQNNGV. The CDR3 runs to 13 residues. V lost 6 bases and J 0 bases, leaving 9 bases between the germline ends. The CDR3 nucleotides read TGTGCCAGCAGGAAAGGAAACTCCTACGAGCAGTACTTC. Its translation: CASRKGNSYEQYF. The complete variable domain, with remaining parts taken from reference TRBV11-2 and TRBJ2-7, reads EAGVAQSPRYKIIEKRQSVAFWCNPISGHATLYWYQQILGQGPKLLIQFQNNGVVDDSQLPKDRFSAERLKGVDSTLKIQPAKLEDSAVYLCASRKGNSYEQYFGPGTRLTVT.

There are a few counts of this clonotype. V and J are TRBV7-2 and TRBJ1-1; D might be TRBD1 (6 bases). From germline, CDR1 is SGHTA and CDR2 FQGNSA. Between the trimmed V and J ends, which lost 1 base and 0 bases, there was a span of 15 bases. The CDR3 runs 17 residues. CDR3 in amino acids: CASSLGTWAGVNTEAFF. The CDR3 DNA reads as TGTGCCAGCAGCTTAGGGACCTGGGCAGGGGTGAACACTGAAGCTTTCTTT. Full variable domain (remainder filled in from reference TRBV7-2 and TRBJ1-1): GAGVSQSPSNKVTEKGKDVELRCDPISGHTALYWYRQSLGQGLEFLIYFQGNSAPDKSGLPSDRFSAERTGGSVSTLTIQRTQQEDSAVYLCASSLGTWAGVNTEAFFGQGTRLTVV.

The chain employs TRBV7-9 and TRBJ1-2; TRBD1 agrees at 7 bases. The V gene's germline CDR1 is SEHNR and CDR2 FQNEAQ (reference sequence). The length of the CDR3 is 14 residues. Unmatched junction bases numbered 5, after V lost 5 bases and J lost 2 bases. CDR3 nucleotide sequence: TGTGCCAGCAGCGCCGGGACAGTCAACTATGGCTACACCTTC. Its translation is CASSAGTVNYGYTF.

This clonotype was observed at least ten times. The CDR3 spells CASRSRGQQETQYF. CDR3 nucleotide sequence: TGTGCCAGCAGATCCCGGGGACAACAAGAGACCCAGTACTTC. The chain recombines TRBV11-1 with TRBJ2-5; weak D call: TRBD1 (6 bases). Trimming removed 6 bases at V and 2 bases at J, with 13 bases between. Germline V gene lookup returns CDR1 SGHAT and CDR2 FQDESV (reference sequence). There are 14 residues in the CDR3.

This clonotype has ten or more counts. The chain joins TRBV5-6 to TRBJ2-1, with D unresolved. CDR3 size: 15 residues. V shed 1 base and J shed 0 bases, with 8 bases lying between them. CDR1 is SGHDT and CDR2 is YYEEEE in the germline V gene. CDR3 region: CASSLRHHSYNEQFF. CDR3 DNA: TGTGCCAGCAGCTTGCGGCACCACTCCTACAATGAGCAGTTCTTC. The variable domain in full, completed from reference TRBV5-6 and TRBJ2-1, reads DAGVTQSPTHLIKTRGQQVTLRCSPKSGHDTVSWYQQALGQGPQFIFQYYEEEERQRGNFPDRFSGHQFPNYSSELNVNALLLGDSALYLCASSLRHHSYNEQFFGPGTRLTVL.